This T cell receptor beta chain was sequenced for a study of memory CD4+ T cells and cytomegalovirus serostatus. Across the study: Healthy Belgian adult donors included under ten CMV-positive and 20 to 30 CMV-negative people. Notes on the study in general: Of under 200 reported CMV TCRbeta sequences, about 70 were found in memory CD4+ repertoires.

The repertoire was sequenced with immunoSEQ multiplex PCR; TCRdb's copy has only in-frame clones and lacks some. Of tens of thousands of clones in the sample, around three quarters were seen once. Single viable CD3+CD4+CD8-CD45RO+ cells were sorted as the memory CD4+ T cells. The CDR3 extends over 13 amino acids. Germline CDR1 and CDR2: SGHAT and FQNNGV. V was clipped by 5 bases and J by 4 bases, with 9 bases between them. As concerns this clone: The antigen is undetermined.

The source is an adult in good health and CMV-seropositive. V gene TRBV11-2 combines with J gene TRBJ2-1, with D tentatively TRBD2 (5 bases). The sample was memory CD4+ T cells from blood. The CDR3 reads CASSPPGYNEQFF. The CDR3, as DNA: TGTGCCAGCAGCCCCCCGGGGTACAATGAGCAGTTCTTC.